This T cell receptor beta chain was identified during a study of blood T cell repertoires in COVID-19. At the level of the study: Sites across the United States, Italy and Spain contributed samples from acute and convalescent COVID-19. T cells, B-cell-depleted T cells, or PBMCs supplied cDNA or gDNA.

The CDR3 totals 13 residues. Germline V gene sequence: CDR1 LNHNV, CDR2 YYDKDF (reference sequence). Trimming cost V 2 bases and J 7 bases, with 11 bases left between them. Generated by immunoSEQ multiplex PCR, the TCRdb table keeps only in-frame clones and is missing some. Here the sample spans under 130,000 clones, 70% to 85% being singletons. The source of this sequence is a man aged 70 or older with active or convalescent COVID-19. The sequenced material came from peripheral blood. The V gene is TRBV15, the J gene TRBJ1-1; D might be TRBD1 (5 bases). Here the CDR3 reads CATSRPRTIEAFF. The CDR3 DNA sequence: TGTGCCACCAGCAGACCCAGGACAATTGAAGCTTTCTTT.